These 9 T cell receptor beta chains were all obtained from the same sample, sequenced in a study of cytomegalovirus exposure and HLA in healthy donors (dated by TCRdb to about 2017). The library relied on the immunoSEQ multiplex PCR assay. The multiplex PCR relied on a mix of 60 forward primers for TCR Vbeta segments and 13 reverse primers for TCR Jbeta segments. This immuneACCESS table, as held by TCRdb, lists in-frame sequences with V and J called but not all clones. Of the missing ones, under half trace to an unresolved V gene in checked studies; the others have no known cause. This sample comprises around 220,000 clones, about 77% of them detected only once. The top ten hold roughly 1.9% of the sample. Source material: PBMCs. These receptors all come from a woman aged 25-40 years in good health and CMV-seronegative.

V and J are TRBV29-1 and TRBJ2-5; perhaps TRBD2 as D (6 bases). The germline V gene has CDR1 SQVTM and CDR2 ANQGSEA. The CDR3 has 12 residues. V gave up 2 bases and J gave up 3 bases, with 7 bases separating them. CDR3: CSVEWGEETQYF. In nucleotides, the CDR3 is TGCAGCGTTGAATGGGGGGAAGAGACCCAGTACTTC.

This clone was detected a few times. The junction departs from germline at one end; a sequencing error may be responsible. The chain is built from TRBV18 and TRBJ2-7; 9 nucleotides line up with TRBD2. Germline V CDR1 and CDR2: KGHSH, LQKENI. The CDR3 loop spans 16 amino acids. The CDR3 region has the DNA TGTGCCAGCTCACCACTAAGCGGGGGGAGTTCGTACGAGCACTCCTTC. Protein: CASSPLSGGSSYEHSF.

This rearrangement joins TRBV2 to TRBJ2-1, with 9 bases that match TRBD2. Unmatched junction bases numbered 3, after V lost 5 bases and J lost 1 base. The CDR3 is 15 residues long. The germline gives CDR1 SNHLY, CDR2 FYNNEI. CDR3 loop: CASSSSGGSYNEQFF. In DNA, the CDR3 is TGTGCCAGCAGTTCCAGCGGGGGGTCCTACAATGAGCAGTTCTTC.

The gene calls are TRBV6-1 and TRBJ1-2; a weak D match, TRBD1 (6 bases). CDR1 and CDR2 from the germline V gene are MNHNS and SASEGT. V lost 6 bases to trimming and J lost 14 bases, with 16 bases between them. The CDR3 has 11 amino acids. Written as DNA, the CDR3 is TGTGCCAGCAGACGGGACACTGATTTAACCTTC. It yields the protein CASRRDTDLTF.

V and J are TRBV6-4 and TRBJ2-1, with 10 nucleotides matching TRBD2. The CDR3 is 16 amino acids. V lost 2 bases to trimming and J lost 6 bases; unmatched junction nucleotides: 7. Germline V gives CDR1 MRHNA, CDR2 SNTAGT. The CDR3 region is CASSDRQREGRNEQFF. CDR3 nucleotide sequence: TGTGCCAGCAGTGACCGCCAGCGGGAGGGCCGCAATGAGCAGTTCTTC.

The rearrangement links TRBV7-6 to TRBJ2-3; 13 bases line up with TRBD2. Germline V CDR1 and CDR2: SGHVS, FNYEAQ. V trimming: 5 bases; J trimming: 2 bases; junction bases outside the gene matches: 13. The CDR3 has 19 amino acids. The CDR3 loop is CASSPAPRLAGGATDTQYF. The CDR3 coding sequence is TGTGCCAGCAGCCCCGCGCCGAGACTAGCGGGAGGTGCCACAGATACGCAGTATTTT.

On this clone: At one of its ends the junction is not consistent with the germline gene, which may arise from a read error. The CDR3 region has the DNA TGTGCCAGCAGCTCCTCCAGGGACACCGACCTCAATCTGAACTCTGAAGCTTTCTTT. It codes for CASSSSRDTDLNLNSEAFF. The chain recombines TRBV7-6 with TRBJ1-1, with D perhaps TRBD1 (6 bases). Germline V gene lookup returns CDR1 SGHVS and CDR2 FNYEAQ. This CDR3 comprises 19 residues.

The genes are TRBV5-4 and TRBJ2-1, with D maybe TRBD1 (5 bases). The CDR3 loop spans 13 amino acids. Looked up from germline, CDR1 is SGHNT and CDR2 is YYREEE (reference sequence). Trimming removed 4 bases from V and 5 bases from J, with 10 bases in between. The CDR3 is CASSQTDDNEQFF. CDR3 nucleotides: TGTGCCAGCAGCCAGACAGACGACAATGAGCAGTTCTTC. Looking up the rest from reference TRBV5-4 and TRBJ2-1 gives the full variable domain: ETGVTQSPTHLIKTRGQQVTLRCSSQSGHNTVSWYQQALGQGPQFIFQYYREEENGRGNFPPRFSGLQFPNYSSELNVNALELDDSALYLCASSQTDDNEQFFGPGTRLTVL.

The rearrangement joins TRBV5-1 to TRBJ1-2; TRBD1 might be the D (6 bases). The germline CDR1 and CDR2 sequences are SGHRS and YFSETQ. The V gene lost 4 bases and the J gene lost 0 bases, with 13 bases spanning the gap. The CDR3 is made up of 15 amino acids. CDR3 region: CASSPFGQTNYGYTF. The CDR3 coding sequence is TGCGCCAGCAGCCCCTTCGGACAGACTAACTATGGCTACACCTTC.